Listed below are T cell receptor beta chains from one sample, sequenced in a study of blood T cells in healthy people across ages. TCRdb re-derived calls from the 5' RACE reads in MiXCR, one entry per CDR3 protein. The table shows over a million distinct CDR3 sequences, with about 23% occurring only once. The same data also went into a second study, on T cells of mothers and their children.

Sequencing was carried out using blood. These TCRs come from a girl aged 2 to 10 in good health. The conserved cysteine and the conserved F or W are not part of the CDR3 here. The order of the fields is J gene, V gene, CDR3 protein.

TRBJ1-1	TRBV6-5	ASSYGTVDTEAF
TRBJ1-2	TRBV27	ASSLERGYGYT
TRBJ1-4	TRBV28	ASSLNHPGQGKLF
TRBJ1-2	TRBV25-1	ASFDGGGGYT
TRBJ1-1	TRBV28	ASSFSRGAF
TRBJ1-5	TRBV28	ASSRQGEVYSNQPQH
TRBJ1-6	TRBV7-9	ASSQGANLGSPLH
TRBJ2-6	TRBV11-2	ASSLEFLGPGANVLT
TRBJ2-5	TRBV28	ASSHTDRGVETQY
TRBJ2-5	TRBV6-1	ASSVGTQY
TRBJ2-1	TRBV12-3/TRBV12-4	ASSPGISYNEQF
TRBJ1-2	TRBV7-2	ASSPSPGQGLYGYT
TRBJ2-5	TRBV5-1	ASKGHSGQETQY
TRBJ2-6	TRBV2	ASFGSGANVLT
TRBJ1-1	TRBV7-9	ASSFRPDGNTEAF
TRBJ1-1	TRBV2	ASSRDRVWAEAF
TRBJ2-4	TRBV20-1	SARTPGGIPNIQY
TRBJ1-1	TRBV29-1	RAEEGSTEAF
TRBJ1-1	TRBV12-3/TRBV12-4	ASSLGDIGEAF
TRBJ2-2	TRBV3-1	ASSQAVDTGELF
TRBJ2-1	TRBV6-1	ASSEHGLAAYNEQF
TRBJ2-1	TRBV19	ASSIVGSTNEQF
TRBJ2-1	TRBV6-2/TRBV6-3	ASSYQRGVSSRSYNEQF
TRBJ2-1	TRBV6-1	ASSEAHGSGLNNEQF
TRBJ2-5	TRBV14	ASSQEGNFGTSVTIGRETQY
TRBJ2-5	TRBV3-1	ASSQEVGGGETQY
TRBJ1-2	TRBV4-2	ASSQTTGGEDGYT
-	TRBV7-3	ASSLYLAGEQY
TRBJ2-1	TRBV12-3/TRBV12-4	ASSLPGQIDNEQL
TRBJ2-2	TRBV4-3	ASSQEVRVSPYDTGELF
TRBJ2-1	TRBV4-1	ASSQEFGGYNYNEQF
TRBJ2-5	TRBV29-1	SVVKGAEETQY
TRBJ1-4	TRBV28	ASSNGQGREKLF
-	TRBV10-3	ATLEVQGAPYEQY
-	TRBV11-3	ASSLGGASIYEQF
TRBJ1-2	TRBV12-3/TRBV12-4	ASSLRGPYGYT
TRBJ2-5	TRBV12-3/TRBV12-4	ASSFAFNQETQY
TRBJ2-6	TRBV29-1	SVVMRDRSYSGANVLT
TRBJ1-2	TRBV20-1	SAPLPLSTGTNGYT